This TCR beta chain was sequenced in a study of cytomegalovirus exposure and HLA in healthy donors. The table came from immunoSEQ multiplex PCR; TCRdb's copy has only in-frame clones and leaves some out. Here the sample spans roughly 330,000 clones, 75% to 90% being singletons. The germline V gene has CDR1 SGDLS and CDR2 YYNGEE. J lost 3 bases, V lost 4 bases, and 5 bases had no gene match. This CDR3 is built from 15 residues. The source is a woman younger than 45 in good health and CMV-seropositive. The rearrangement joins TRBV9 to TRBJ2-1, with 9 bases lining up with TRBD2. The sequenced sample was PBMCs. The chain's CDR3 is CASSPRLADYNEQFF. The CDR3 DNA reads as TGTGCCAGCAGCCCCCGACTAGCGGACTACAATGAGCAGTTCTTC.